One T cell receptor beta chain is described in this entry. Its antigen is as yet unknown. Primers included in the PCR were 60 Vbeta and 13 Jbeta primers. Method: immunoSEQ multiplex PCR; TCRdb's copy keeps in-frame clones and lacks some. The repertoire holds some 180,000 clones, with roughly 80% as singletons. The sample originates from a study of cytomegalovirus exposure and HLA in healthy donors. General study findings and limits: Sequencing likely produced, as an artifact, a cluster of highly shared sequence variants. 87-base-pair reads could not separate some V segments, including TRBV6-2 and TRBV6-3. Trimming of TCR beta V- and J-genes showed a link, identified in a later analysis, to a missense DCLRE1C variant.

Trimming took 0 bases from V and 11 from J, leaving 9 bases between them. Germline V gives CDR1 SGDLS, CDR2 YYNGEE. The CDR3 sequence is 13 residues long. V usage is TRBV9 and J usage is TRBJ1-6, with D tentatively TRBD1 (5 bases). This TCR was recovered from a man aged 35-49 years in good health and CMV-seronegative. Material: PBMCs. For the CDR3, the DNA is TGTGCCAGCAGCGTAGGGGGGGGAACACCCCTCCACTTT. Translating it yields CASSVGGGTPLHF.